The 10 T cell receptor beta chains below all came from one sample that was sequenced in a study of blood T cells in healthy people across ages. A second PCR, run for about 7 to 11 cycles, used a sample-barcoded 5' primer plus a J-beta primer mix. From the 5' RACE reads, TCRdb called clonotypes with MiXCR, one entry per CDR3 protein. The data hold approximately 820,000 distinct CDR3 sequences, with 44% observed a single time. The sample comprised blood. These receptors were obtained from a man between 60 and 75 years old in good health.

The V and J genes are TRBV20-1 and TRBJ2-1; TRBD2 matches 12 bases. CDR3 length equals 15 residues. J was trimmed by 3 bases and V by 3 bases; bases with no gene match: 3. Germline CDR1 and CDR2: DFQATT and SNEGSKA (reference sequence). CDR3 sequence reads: CSASPTSGSYNEQFF. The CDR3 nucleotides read TGCAGTGCTAGTCCGACTAGCGGGAGCTACAATGAGCAGTTCTTC.

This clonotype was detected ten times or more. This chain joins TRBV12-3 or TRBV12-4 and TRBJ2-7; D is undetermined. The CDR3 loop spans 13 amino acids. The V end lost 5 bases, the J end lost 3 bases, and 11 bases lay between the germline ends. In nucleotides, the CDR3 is TGTGCCAGCAGTCCCGGACGTGGCTACGAGCAGTACTTC. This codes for CASSPGRGYEQYF.

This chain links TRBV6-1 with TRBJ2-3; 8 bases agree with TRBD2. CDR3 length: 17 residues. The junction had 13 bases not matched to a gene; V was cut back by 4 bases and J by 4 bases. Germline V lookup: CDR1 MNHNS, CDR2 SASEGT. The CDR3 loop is CASSGVSRLALADTQYF. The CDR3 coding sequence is TGTGCCAGCAGTGGAGTTAGTAGACTAGCGTTAGCAGATACGCAGTATTTT.

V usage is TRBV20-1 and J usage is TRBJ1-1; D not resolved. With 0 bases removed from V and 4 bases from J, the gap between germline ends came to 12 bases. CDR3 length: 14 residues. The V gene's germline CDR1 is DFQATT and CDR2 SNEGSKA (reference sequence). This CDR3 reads CSARDTHGSTEAFF. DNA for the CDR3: TGCAGTGCTAGAGACACCCACGGTTCCACTGAAGCTTTCTTT.

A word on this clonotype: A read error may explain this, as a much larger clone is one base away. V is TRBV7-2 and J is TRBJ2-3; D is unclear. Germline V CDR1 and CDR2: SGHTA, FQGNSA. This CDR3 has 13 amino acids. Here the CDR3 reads CASSPNMAETQYF. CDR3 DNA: TGTGCCAGCAGCCCGAACATGGCAGAGACGCAGTATTTT.

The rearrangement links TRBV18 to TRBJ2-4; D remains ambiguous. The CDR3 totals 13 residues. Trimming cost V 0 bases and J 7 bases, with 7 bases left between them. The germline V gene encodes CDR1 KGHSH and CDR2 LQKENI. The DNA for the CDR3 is TGTGCCAGCTCACCACCGTCCAGGAACATTCAGTACTTC. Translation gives CASSPPSRNIQYF.

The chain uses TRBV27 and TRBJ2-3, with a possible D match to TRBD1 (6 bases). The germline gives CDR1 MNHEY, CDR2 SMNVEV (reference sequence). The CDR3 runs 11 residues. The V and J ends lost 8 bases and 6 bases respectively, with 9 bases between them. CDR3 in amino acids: CASLDRDTQYF. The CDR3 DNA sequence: TGTGCCAGCCTTGACAGGGATACGCAGTATTTT.

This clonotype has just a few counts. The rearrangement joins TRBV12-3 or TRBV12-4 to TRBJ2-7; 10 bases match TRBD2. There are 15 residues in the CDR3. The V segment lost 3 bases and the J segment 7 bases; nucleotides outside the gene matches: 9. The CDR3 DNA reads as TGTGCCAGCAGTTTCAAAACTAGCGGGATCGATGAGCAGTACTTC. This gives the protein CASSFKTSGIDEQYF.

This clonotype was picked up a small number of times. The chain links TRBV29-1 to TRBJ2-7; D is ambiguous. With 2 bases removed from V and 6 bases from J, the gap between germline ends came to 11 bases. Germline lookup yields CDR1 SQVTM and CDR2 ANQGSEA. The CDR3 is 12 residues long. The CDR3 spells CSVETESLEQYF. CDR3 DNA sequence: TGCAGCGTTGAAACAGAGTCGCTCGAGCAGTACTTC.

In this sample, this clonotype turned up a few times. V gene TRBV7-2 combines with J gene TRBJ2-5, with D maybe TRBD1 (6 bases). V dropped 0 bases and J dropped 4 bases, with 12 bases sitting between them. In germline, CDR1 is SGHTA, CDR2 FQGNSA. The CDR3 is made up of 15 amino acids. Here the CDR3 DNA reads TGTGCCAGCAGCTTAGCGTATATAGGGGGAGAGACCCAGTACTTC. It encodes CASSLAYIGGETQYF.